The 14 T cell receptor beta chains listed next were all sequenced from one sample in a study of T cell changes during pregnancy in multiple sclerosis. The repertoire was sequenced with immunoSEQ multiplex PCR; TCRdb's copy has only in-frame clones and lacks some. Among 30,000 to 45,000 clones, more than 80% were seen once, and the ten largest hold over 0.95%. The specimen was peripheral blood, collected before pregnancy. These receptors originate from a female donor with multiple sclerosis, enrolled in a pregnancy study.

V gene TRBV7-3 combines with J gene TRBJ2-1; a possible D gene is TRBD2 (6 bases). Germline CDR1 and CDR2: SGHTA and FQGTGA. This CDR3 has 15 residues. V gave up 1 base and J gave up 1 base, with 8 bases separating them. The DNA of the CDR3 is TGTGCCAGCAGCTTAAGCGGGAAATCCTACAATGAGCAGTTCTTC. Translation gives CASSLSGKSYNEQFF.

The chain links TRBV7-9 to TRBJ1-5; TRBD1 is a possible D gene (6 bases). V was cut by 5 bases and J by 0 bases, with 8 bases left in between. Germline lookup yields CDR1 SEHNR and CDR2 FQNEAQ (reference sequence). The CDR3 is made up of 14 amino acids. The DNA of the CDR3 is TGTGCCAGCAGCAAACAGGGTAGCAATCAGCCCCAGCATTTT. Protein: CASSKQGSNQPQHF.

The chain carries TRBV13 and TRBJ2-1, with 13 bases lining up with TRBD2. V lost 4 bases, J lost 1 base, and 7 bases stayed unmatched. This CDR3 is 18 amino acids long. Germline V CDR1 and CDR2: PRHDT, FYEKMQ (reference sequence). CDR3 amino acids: CASSYGLAGASSYNEQFF. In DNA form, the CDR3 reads TGTGCCAGCAGCTATGGACTAGCGGGAGCGTCGTCCTACAATGAGCAGTTCTTC.

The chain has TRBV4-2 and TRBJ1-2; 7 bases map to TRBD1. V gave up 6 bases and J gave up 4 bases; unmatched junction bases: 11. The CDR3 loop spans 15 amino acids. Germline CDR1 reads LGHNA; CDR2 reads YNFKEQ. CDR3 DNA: TGTGCCAGCAGGGAAGGGACAGCGGGCCTCTATGGCTACACCTTC. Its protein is CASREGTAGLYGYTF.

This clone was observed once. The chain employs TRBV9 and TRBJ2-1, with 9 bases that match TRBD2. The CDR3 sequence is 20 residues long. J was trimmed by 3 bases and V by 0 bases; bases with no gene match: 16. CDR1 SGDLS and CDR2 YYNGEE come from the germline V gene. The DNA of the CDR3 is TGTGCCAGCAGCGTAGCTGGAGCGGGAGGTAAGGCTGTTGGCTACAATGAGCAGTTCTTC. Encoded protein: CASSVAGAGGKAVGYNEQFF.

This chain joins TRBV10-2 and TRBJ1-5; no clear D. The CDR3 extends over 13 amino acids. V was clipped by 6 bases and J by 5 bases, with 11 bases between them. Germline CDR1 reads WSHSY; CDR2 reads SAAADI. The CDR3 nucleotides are TGCGCCAGCAGGGACTTAAAGGATCAGCCCCAGCATTTT. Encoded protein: CASRDLKDQPQHF.

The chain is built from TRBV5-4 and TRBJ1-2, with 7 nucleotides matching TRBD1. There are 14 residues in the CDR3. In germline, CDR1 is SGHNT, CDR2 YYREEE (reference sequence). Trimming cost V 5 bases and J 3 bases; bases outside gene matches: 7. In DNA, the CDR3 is TGTGCCAGCAGTCCGCACACAGGGGACTATGGCTACACCTTC. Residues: CASSPHTGDYGYTF.

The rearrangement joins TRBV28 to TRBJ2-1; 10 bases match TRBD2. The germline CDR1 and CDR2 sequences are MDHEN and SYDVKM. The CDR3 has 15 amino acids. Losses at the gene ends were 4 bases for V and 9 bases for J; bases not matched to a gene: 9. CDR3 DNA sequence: TGTGCCAGCAGTTATAATCTAGCGGGAGTTGCTGAGCAGTTCTTC. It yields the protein CASSYNLAGVAEQFF.

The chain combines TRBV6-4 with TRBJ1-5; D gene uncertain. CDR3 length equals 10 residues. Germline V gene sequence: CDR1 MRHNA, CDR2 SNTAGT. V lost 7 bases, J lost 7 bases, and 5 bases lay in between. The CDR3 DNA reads TGTGCCAGCAAGAGCCAGCCCCAGCATTTT. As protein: CASKSQPQHF.

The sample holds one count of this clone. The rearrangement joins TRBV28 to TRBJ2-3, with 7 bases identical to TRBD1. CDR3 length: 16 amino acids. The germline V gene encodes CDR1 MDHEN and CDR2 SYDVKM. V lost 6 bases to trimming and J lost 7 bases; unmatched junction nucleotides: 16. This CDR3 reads CASSRSTGRGGNTQYF. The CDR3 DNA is TGTGCCAGCAGCCGTTCGACAGGGCGTGGGGGAAATACGCAGTATTTT.

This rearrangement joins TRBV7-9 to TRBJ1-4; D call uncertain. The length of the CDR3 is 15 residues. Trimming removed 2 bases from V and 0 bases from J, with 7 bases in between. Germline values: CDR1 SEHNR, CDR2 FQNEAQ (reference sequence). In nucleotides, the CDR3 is TGTGCCAGCAGCTTAACGCGGACAACTAATGAAAAACTGTTTTTT. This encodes CASSLTRTTNEKLFF.

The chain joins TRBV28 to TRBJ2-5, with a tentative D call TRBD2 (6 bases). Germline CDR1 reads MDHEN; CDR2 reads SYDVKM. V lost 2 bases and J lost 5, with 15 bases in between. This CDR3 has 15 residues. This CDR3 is CASSLPALGGETQYF. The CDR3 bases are TGTGCCAGCAGTTTACCCGCCCTGGGGGGTGAGACCCAGTACTTC.

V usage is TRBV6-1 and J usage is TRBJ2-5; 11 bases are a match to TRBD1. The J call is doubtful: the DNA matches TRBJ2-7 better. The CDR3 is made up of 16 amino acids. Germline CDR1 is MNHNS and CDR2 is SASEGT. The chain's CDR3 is CASSELSGQGDDEQYF. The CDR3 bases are TGTGCCAGCAGTGAATTGTCGGGACAGGGGGACGACGAGCAGTACTTC.

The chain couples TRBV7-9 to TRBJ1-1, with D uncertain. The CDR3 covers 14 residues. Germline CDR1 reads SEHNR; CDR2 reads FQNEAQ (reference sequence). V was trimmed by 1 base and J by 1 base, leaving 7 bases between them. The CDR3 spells CASSLEIRNTEAFF. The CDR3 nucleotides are TGTGCCAGCAGCTTAGAAATTAGGAACACTGAAGCTTTCTTT.